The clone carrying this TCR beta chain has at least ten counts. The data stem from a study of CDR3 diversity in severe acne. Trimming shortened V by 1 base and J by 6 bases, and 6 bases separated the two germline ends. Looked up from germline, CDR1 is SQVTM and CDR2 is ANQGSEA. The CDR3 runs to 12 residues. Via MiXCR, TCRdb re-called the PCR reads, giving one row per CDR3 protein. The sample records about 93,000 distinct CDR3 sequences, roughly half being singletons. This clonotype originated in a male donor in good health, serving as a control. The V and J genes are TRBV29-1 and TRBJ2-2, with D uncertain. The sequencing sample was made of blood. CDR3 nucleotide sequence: TGCAGCGTTGAAGTTTTATCCGGGGAGCTGTTTTTT. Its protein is CSVEVLSGELFF.